This TCR beta chain was sequenced during a study of cytomegalovirus exposure and HLA in healthy donors. Study information: Of several hundred genotyped donors, 81% grouped in the Caucasian-associated ancestry cluster.

The CDR3 runs to 15 residues. Trimming cost V 6 bases and J 2 bases, with 17 bases left between them. Germline loops: CDR1 SGHVS, CDR2 FQNEAQ. The PCR had 60 Vbeta and 13 Jbeta primers. Some clones are missing from TCRdb's copy, which holds only in-frame ones; the method was immunoSEQ multiplex PCR. The sample holds fewer than 70,000 clones; under 85% are singletons and the top ten take 5% to 7%. Study-wide results and limits: The authors later found TCR association rates varying by HLA locus, with DRB1 most and HLA-C fewest. An analysis done earlier found most TCR beta V segments productive about 87% or about 30% of the time. A later analysis showed that HLA-associated TCR beta chains had undergone more clonal expansion than equally common others.

In regard to this clone: Its matching antigen is unknown.

The receptor was derived from a man over 45 in good health and CMV-seronegative. Sequences were obtained from PBMCs. The chain uses TRBV7-8 and TRBJ2-7; possibly TRBD1 for D (6 bases). CDR3 in amino acids: CASRKEGDTAYEQYF. For the CDR3, the DNA is TGTGCCAGCAGAAAAGAGGGGGACACTGCCTACGAGCAGTACTTC.